The clone carrying this TCR beta chain has only one observation. Its antigen is undetermined. Germline V CDR1 and CDR2: MNHEY, SVGEGT. The V gene lost 2 bases and the J gene lost 3 bases, with 12 bases spanning the gap. The CDR3 runs to 15 residues. TEMRA cells were FACS-enriched, with CD8+ and CD4+ T cells isolated negatively. This sample stems from a study of CD8 T cells in Susac syndrome. Study conclusions and caveats: Clonal expansion was not seen in any Susac syndrome CD4+ T cell repertoire. The number of individuals included in the study's TCR sequencing and HLA analysis was acknowledged as relatively small.

RNA amounts of roughly 0.5 to 1 ug underwent reverse transcription with random hexamers. The method of amplification for TCR beta CDR3 was immunoSEQ multiplex PCR, covering 54 Vbeta and 13 Jbeta. TCRdb fed the immunoSEQ multiplex PCR reads into MiXCR, producing one record per CDR3 protein. The profile shows about 210,000 distinct CDR3 sequences, approximately 94% of them singletons. Sequencing input: CD4+ T cells from PBMCs. V usage is TRBV6-2 or TRBV6-3 and J usage is TRBJ2-3, with D unclear. The origin of this receptor is a human donor with Susac syndrome. CDR3 bases: TGTGCCAGCAGTTACGGGTGGGAAGTGACAGATACGCAGTATTTT. It translates to CASSYGWEVTDTQYF.